Shown below are 21 T cell receptor beta chains from a single sample sequenced in a study of long-term antiretroviral therapy in people with HIV. With survey level as its setting, the immunoSEQ assay was v3.0. Produced via immunoSEQ multiplex PCR; TCRdb's table is partial and in-frame only. This sample yields 20,000 to 25,000 clones, of which about 89% are seen a single time; 2.5% to 3.5% belongs to the top ten. Sequenced material: unsorted PBMCs, taken approximately 2.5 years after starting antiretroviral therapy. Every receptor here comes from a woman aged 45-65 years with HIV.

J is TRBJ2-7 and V is TRBV5-1; 8 positions match TRBD1. After removal of 4 bases from V and 5 bases from J, the junction contained 5 bases not matched to a gene. This CDR3 has 13 residues. Germline CDR1 and CDR2: SGHRS and YFSETQ. The CDR3 bases are TGCGCCAGCAGCATGGGACAGGAGAACGAGCAGTACTTC. Translating gives CASSMGQENEQYF.

The V and J genes are TRBV14 and TRBJ2-3; no firm D call. The germline V and J ends were trimmed by 1 base and 6 bases, with 5 bases remaining between them. The CDR3 length is 12 residues. Germline CDR1 SGHDN, CDR2 FVKESK. The DNA of the CDR3 is TGTGCCAGCAGCCAAGTTACGGATACGCAGTATTTT. This translates into CASSQVTDTQYF.

The chain has TRBV5-1 and TRBJ2-5, with TRBD1 matching over 7 bases. Germline lookup yields CDR1 SGHRS and CDR2 YFSETQ. J gave up 3 bases and V 5 bases, and 4 bases lay outside the gene matches. The length of the CDR3 is 13 residues. The DNA of the CDR3 is TGCGCCAGCAGGACAGGGAGTGAAGAGACCCAGTACTTC. Amino acid sequence: CASRTGSEETQYF.

The chain joins TRBV7-2 to TRBJ2-3, with 8 bases lining up with TRBD2. The J segment lost 1 base and the V segment lost 1 base, leaving 4 bases of the junction unmatched. This CDR3 comprises 16 residues. CDR1 SGHTA and CDR2 FQGNSA come from the germline V gene. CDR3 protein: CASSLVLSGGTDTQYF. The CDR3 DNA reads TGTGCCAGCAGCTTAGTGCTTAGCGGGGGCACAGATACGCAGTATTTT.

The rearrangement uses TRBV19 and TRBJ2-1; 9 bases match TRBD2. V trimming: 5 bases; J trimming: 4 bases; junction bases outside the gene matches: 9. CDR3 length: 16 residues. Germline assignment: CDR1 LNHDA and CDR2 SQIVND (reference sequence). The CDR3 nucleotides are TGTGCCAGTAGTCAGTCGGGGCTAGCGGGGTACAATGAGCAGTTCTTC. Residues: CASSQSGLAGYNEQFF.

The chain has TRBV19 and TRBJ2-7, with TRBD2 matching 8 bases. The germline V gene has CDR1 LNHDA and CDR2 SQIVND (reference sequence). V dropped 7 bases and J dropped 6; count of bases not matched to a gene: 5. The CDR3 has 12 amino acids. The CDR3 is CASKERESEQYF. The CDR3 nucleotides are TGTGCCAGTAAGGAGCGGGAGAGCGAGCAGTACTTC.

The chain carries TRBV7-2 and TRBJ2-3; a possible D gene is TRBD1 (6 bases). The CDR3 loop spans 15 amino acids. V shed 4 bases and J shed 3 bases, with 14 bases lying between them. Germline V gives CDR1 SGHTA, CDR2 FQGNSA. The CDR3 is CASSSDRIGTDTQYF. In nucleotides, the CDR3 is TGTGCCAGCAGCTCTGACAGGATTGGAACAGATACGCAGTATTTT.

The rearrangement joins TRBV4-1 to TRBJ1-5; the D gene is possibly TRBD1 (6 bases). The length of the CDR3 is 17 residues. With 1 base removed from V and 3 bases from J, the gap between germline ends came to 16 bases. CDR1 and CDR2 from the germline V gene are MGHRA and YSYEKL. The CDR3 coding sequence is TGCGCCAGCAGCCAAGGAAGTAGGCAGGGGTCCAATCAGCCCCAGCATTTT. Its translation: CASSQGSRQGSNQPQHF.

The CDR3 DNA follows: TGTGCCAGCAGTGAAGCGGGTGGGGCTGGGTTCTTTGAGCAGTTCTTC. Protein sequence: CASSEAGGAGFFEQFF. The chain carries TRBV2 and TRBJ2-1; possible D gene TRBD1, 5 bases. The CDR3 runs 16 residues. Germline CDR1 and CDR2: SNHLY and FYNNEI. V was trimmed by 0 bases and J by 9 bases, leaving 18 bases between them.

V and J are TRBV6-5 and TRBJ2-7, with a weak D call TRBD1 (5 bases). This CDR3 has 13 residues. With 6 bases removed from V and 0 bases from J, the gap between germline ends came to 9 bases. Germline CDR1 reads MNHEY; CDR2 reads SVGAGI. The CDR3 loop is CASRRQYSYEQYF. The CDR3 nucleotides read TGTGCCAGCAGACGACAGTACTCCTACGAGCAGTACTTC.

The chain joins TRBV5-1 to TRBJ2-3; D might be TRBD1 (6 bases). Per germline, CDR1 SGHRS and CDR2 YFSETQ. CDR3 size: 16 residues. Trimming shortened V by 4 bases and J by 6 bases, and 21 bases separated the two germline ends. CDR3 in amino acids: CASSPGLQGSADTQYF. CDR3 bases: TGCGCCAGCAGCCCTGGATTACAGGGATCGGCGGATACGCAGTATTTT.

The chain is built from TRBV19 and TRBJ2-7, with 8 bases aligning to TRBD1. V was pared by 5 bases and J by 2 bases, with 8 bases of the junction left unmatched. There are 15 residues in the CDR3. Per the germline V gene, CDR1 is LNHDA and CDR2 is SQIVND (reference sequence). The CDR3 bases are TGTGCCAGTAGTGACCCGGGACAGGCCGCCTACGAGCAGTACTTC. It is translated as CASSDPGQAAYEQYF.

This clone showed up just once. The CDR3 DNA is TGTGCCAGCAGCTCCGGGAGGTCCGCCAAAAACATTCAGTACTTC. It codes for CASSSGRSAKNIQYF. V and J are TRBV7-2 and TRBJ2-4; 7 bases map to TRBD2. CDR1 SGHTA and CDR2 FQGNSA come from the germline V gene. The length of the CDR3 is 15 residues. V lost 4 bases, J lost 1 base, and 4 bases stayed unmatched.

This rearrangement joins TRBV18 to TRBJ2-7; D is possibly TRBD2 (5 bases). Trimming stripped 5 bases from V and 3 bases from J, with 5 bases between. The length of the CDR3 is 11 residues. CDR1 KGHSH and CDR2 LQKENI come from the germline V gene. For the CDR3, the DNA is TGTGCCAGCTCAGCGGGCTACGAGCAGTACTTC. This gives the protein CASSAGYEQYF.

The V gene is TRBV14, the J gene TRBJ2-2, with D possibly matching TRBD1 (7 bases). The CDR3 covers 15 residues. CDR1 is SGHDN, CDR2 FVKESK, per germline. Trimming removed 0 bases at V and 7 bases at J, with 12 bases between. CDR3 protein: CASSQDSGGSGELFF. In DNA, the CDR3 is TGTGCCAGCAGCCAAGATTCAGGGGGGAGCGGGGAGCTGTTTTTT.

The V call is TRBV27, the J call TRBJ1-5; no clear D. The CDR3 spans 13 residues. The germline gives CDR1 MNHEY, CDR2 SMNVEV (reference sequence). The V gene lost 3 bases and the J gene lost 6 bases, with 9 bases spanning the gap. The CDR3 protein is CASSLGVGQPQHF. In DNA form, the CDR3 reads TGTGCCAGCAGTTTGGGCGTCGGTCAGCCCCAGCATTTT.

V gene TRBV6-1 combines with J gene TRBJ2-7; the D call may be TRBD1 or TRBD2 (5 bases each). Trimming removed 4 bases at V and 0 bases at J, with 13 bases between. The germline V gene has CDR1 MNHNS and CDR2 SASEGT. The CDR3 runs to 15 residues. The CDR3 protein is CASSGRDLSSYEQYF. The CDR3 nucleotides are TGTGCCAGCAGTGGTCGGGACCTTAGCTCCTACGAGCAGTACTTC.

This chain connects TRBV29-1 to TRBJ2-1, with D perhaps TRBD2 (6 bases). V lost 4 bases to trimming and J lost 3 bases, with 13 bases between them. This CDR3 is 14 amino acids long. CDR1 SQVTM and CDR2 ANQGSEA come from the germline V gene. Written as DNA, the CDR3 is TGCAGCGTTGTGGCCTCTAGCGACTACAATGAGCAGTTCTTC. Translation gives CSVVASSDYNEQFF.

The rearrangement uses TRBV28 and TRBJ2-7; 8 positions agree with TRBD2. The V and J ends lost 6 bases and 4 bases, in that order; junction bases with no gene match: 5. The V gene's germline CDR1 is MDHEN and CDR2 SYDVKM. This CDR3 spans 13 amino acids. CDR3 loop: CASRWTSRYEQYF. The CDR3 nucleotides are TGTGCCAGCAGGTGGACTAGCAGGTACGAGCAGTACTTC.

The chain employs TRBV6-1 and TRBJ2-1; 10 bases line up with TRBD1. The CDR3 covers 12 residues. The germline CDR1 and CDR2 sequences are MNHNS and SASEGT. V was clipped by 10 bases and J by 7 bases; unmatched bases: 4. CDR3 region: CAIGTGENEQFF. The CDR3 nucleotides read TGTGCCATAGGGACAGGGGAGAATGAGCAGTTCTTC.

V usage is TRBV5-1 and J usage is TRBJ2-1; D not resolved. The germline CDR1 and CDR2 sequences are SGHRS and YFSETQ. V gave up 0 bases and J gave up 3 bases, with 4 bases separating them. This CDR3 spans 13 amino acids. CDR3 coding DNA: TGCGCCAGCAGCTTGGGACACTACAATGAGCAGTTCTTC. It specifies CASSLGHYNEQFF. The complete variable domain, with remaining parts taken from reference TRBV5-1 and TRBJ2-1, reads KAGVTQTPRYLIKTRGQQVTLSCSPISGHRSVSWYQQTPGQGLQFLFEYFSETQRNKGNFPGRFSGRQFSNSRSEMNVSTLELGDSALYLCASSLGHYNEQFFGPGTRLTVL.